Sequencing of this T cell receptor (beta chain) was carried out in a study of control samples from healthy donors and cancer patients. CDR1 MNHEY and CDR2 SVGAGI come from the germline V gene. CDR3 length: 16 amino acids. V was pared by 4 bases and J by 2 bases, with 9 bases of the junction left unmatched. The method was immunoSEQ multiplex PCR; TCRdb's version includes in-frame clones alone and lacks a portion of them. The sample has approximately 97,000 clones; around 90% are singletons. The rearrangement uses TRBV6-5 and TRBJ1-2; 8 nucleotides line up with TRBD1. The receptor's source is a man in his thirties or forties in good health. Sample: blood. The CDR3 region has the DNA TGTGCCAGCAGTTTACGAACAGGACAGGGAAACTATGGCTACACCTTC. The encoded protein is CASSLRTGQGNYGYTF.